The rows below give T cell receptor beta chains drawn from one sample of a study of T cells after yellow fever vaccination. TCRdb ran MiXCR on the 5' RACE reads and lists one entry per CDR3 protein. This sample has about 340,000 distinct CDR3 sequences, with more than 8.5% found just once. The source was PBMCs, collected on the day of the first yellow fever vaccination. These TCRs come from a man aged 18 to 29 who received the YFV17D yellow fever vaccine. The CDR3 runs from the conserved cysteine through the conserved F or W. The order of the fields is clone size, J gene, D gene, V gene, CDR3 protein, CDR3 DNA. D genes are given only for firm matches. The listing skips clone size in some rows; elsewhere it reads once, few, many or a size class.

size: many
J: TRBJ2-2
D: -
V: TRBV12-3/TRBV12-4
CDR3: CASSLARGAAGGELFF
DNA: TGTGCCAGCAGTTTAGCGCGAGGGGCAGCGGGCGGGGAGCTGTTTTTT

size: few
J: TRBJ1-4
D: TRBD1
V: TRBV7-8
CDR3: CASSLVPGQEKLFF
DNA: TGTGCCAGCAGCTTAGTACCGGGACAGGAAAAACTGTTTTTT

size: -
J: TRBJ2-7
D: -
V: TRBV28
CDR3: CATRAGLRWYF
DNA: TGTGCCACCCGAGCGGGTTTACGTTGGTACTTC

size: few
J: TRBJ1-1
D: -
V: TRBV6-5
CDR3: CASSYSINGGTEAFF
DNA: TGTGCCAGCAGTTACTCGATTAACGGGGGCACTGAAGCTTTCTTT

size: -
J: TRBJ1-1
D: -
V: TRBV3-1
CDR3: CATSPLRTGNTEAFF
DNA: TGTGCCACCAGCCCCCTGAGGACGGGGAACACTGAAGCTTTCTTT

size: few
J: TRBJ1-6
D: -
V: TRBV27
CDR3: CASSLRGYSPLHF
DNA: TGTGCCAGCAGTTTGCGGGGGTATTCACCCCTCCACTTT

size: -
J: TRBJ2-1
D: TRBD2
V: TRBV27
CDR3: CASSSWTSGGIYNEQFF
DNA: TGTGCCAGCAGTTCCTGGACTAGCGGGGGGATCTACAATGAGCAGTTCTTC

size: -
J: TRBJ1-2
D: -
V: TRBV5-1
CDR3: CASSLGGVDSSYGYTF
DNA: TGCGCCAGCAGCTTGGGGGGGGTGGACAGCTCCTATGGCTACACCTTC

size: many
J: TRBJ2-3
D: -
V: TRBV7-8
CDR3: CASSLAKGGRDTQYF
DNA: TGTGCCAGCAGCTTAGCCAAGGGGGGACGCGATACGCAGTATTTT

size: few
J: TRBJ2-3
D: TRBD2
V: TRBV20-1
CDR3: CSARDLGGLVAGVDTQYF
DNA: TGCAGTGCTAGAGATCTGGGGGGGCTAGTAGCGGGGGTGGATACGCAGTATTTT

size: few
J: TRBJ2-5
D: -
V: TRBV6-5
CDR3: CASSYSFRPETQYF
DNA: TGTGCCAGCAGTTACTCGTTTCGTCCCGAGACCCAGTACTTC

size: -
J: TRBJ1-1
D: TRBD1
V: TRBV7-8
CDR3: CASSLAPRGGQGGTEAFF
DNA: TGTGCCAGCAGCTTAGCCCCCAGGGGGGGACAGGGGGGCACTGAAGCTTTCTTT

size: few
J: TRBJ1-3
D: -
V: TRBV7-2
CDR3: CASSFPFGGNTIYF
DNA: TGTGCCAGCAGCTTCCCATTTGGGGGAAACACCATATATTTT

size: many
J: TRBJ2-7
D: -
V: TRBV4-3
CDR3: CASSQVGSSSYEQYF
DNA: TGCGCCAGCAGCCAAGTTGGCAGCTCTTCCTACGAGCAGTACTTC

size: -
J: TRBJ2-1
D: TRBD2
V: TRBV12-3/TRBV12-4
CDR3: CASRQPAGGPVEQFF
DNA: TGTGCCAGCAGGCAACCAGCGGGGGGGCCGGTTGAGCAGTTCTTC

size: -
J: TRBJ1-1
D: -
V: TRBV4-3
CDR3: CASSQVGAGGTEAFF
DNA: TGCGCCAGCAGCCAAGTGGGGGCGGGCGGGACTGAAGCTTTCTTT

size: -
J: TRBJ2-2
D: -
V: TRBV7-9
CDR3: CASSPPLTTGELFF
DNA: TGTGCCAGCAGCCCACCGTTAACCACCGGGGAGCTGTTTTTT

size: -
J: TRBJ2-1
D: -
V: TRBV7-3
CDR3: CASSSLSGTGTYNEQFF
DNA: TGTGCCAGCAGCTCCCTGTCCGGGACGGGGACATACAATGAGCAGTTCTTC

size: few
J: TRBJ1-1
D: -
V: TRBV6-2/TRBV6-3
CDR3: CASSQTGSDTEAFF
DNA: TGTGCCAGCAGCCAAACAGGGAGTGACACTGAAGCTTTCTTT

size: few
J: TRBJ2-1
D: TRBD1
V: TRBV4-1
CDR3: CASSEDWDRGSDNSYNEQFF
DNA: TGCGCCAGCAGCGAAGACTGGGACAGGGGGTCCGATAACTCCTACAATGAGCAGTTCTTC

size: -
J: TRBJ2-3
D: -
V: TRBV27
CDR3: CASTRRGADMQYF
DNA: TGTGCCAGCACCCGAAGGGGGGCAGATATGCAGTATTTT

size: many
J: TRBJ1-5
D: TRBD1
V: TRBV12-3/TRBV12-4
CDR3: CASSLNSGGGQPQHF
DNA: TGTGCCAGCAGTTTAAATTCAGGGGGCGGTCAGCCCCAGCATTTT

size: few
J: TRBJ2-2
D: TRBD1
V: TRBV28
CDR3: CASSSTGGAGELFF
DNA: TGTGCCAGCAGTTCGACAGGGGGGGCCGGGGAGCTGTTTTTT

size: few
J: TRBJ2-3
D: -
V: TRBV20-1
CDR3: CKRGTQYF
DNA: TGCAAAAGGGGTACGCAGTATTTT

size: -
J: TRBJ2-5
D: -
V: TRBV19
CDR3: CASSMSREETQYF
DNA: TGTGCCAGTAGTATGAGCAGGGAGGAGACCCAGTACTTC

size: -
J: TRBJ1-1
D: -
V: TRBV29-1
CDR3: CSSSSGVYTEAFF
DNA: TGCAGCTCATCATCCGGGGTATACACTGAAGCTTTCTTT

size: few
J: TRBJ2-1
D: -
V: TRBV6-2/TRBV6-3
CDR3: CASASRGMISYNEQFF
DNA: TGTGCCAGCGCGTCTCGGGGGATGATCTCCTACAATGAGCAGTTCTTC

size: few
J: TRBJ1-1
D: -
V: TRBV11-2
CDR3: CASSSEGLSTEAFF
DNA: TGTGCCAGCAGCTCAGAGGGGTTGAGCACTGAAGCTTTCTTT

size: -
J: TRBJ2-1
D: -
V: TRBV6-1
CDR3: CASSLRTYNEQFF
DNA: TGTGCCAGCAGCCTCCGTACTTACAATGAGCAGTTCTTC

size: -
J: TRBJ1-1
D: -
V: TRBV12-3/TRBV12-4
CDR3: CASILGPTSLEAFF
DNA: TGTGCCAGCATCTTAGGGCCGACAAGTCTTGAAGCTTTCTTT

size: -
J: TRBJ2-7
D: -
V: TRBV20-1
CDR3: CSARASQGNSYEQYF
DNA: TGCAGTGCTAGAGCTAGCCAGGGAAATTCCTACGAGCAGTACTTC

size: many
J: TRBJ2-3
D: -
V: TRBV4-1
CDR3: CASSQDNRLASDTQYF
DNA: TGCGCCAGCAGCCAAGACAACCGGCTAGCCTCCGATACGCAGTATTTT

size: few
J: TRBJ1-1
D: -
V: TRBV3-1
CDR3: CASSQSPGGETEAFF
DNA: TGTGCCAGCAGCCAAAGTCCGGGGGGCGAGACTGAAGCTTTCTTT

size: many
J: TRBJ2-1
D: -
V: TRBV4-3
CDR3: CASSQDLGAEQFF
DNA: TGCGCCAGCAGCCAAGATCTAGGGGCCGAGCAGTTCTTC

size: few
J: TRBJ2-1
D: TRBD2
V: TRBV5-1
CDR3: CASSPGGVSWGEQFF
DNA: TGCGCCAGCAGCCCCGGGGGGGTCTCGTGGGGTGAGCAGTTCTTC

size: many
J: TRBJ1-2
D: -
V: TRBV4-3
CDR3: CASSPDLGTWDGYTF
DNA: TGCGCCAGCAGCCCGGACCTTGGGACATGGGATGGCTACACCTTC

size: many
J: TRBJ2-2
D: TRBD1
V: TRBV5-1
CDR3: CASSRPGTGDTGELFF
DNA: TGCGCCAGCAGCCGACCCGGGACAGGGGACACCGGGGAGCTGTTTTTT

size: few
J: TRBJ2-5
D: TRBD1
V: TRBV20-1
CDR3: CSAHQGVTETQYF
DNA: TGCAGTGCTCATCAGGGGGTTACGGAGACCCAGTACTTC

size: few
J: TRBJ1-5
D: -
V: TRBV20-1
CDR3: CSARRGNQPQHF
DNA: TGCAGTGCTAGGCGGGGCAATCAGCCCCAGCATTTT

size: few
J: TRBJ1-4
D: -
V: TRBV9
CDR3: CASSNLETNEKLFF
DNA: TGTGCCAGCAGCAACCTGGAAACTAATGAAAAACTGTTTTTT

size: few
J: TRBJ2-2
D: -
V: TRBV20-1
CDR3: CSANIGTGELFF
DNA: TGCAGTGCCAACATTGGGACCGGGGAGCTGTTTTTT

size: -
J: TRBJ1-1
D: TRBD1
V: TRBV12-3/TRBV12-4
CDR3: CASSLDGRGLGNTEAFF
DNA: TGTGCCAGCAGTTTGGACGGCAGGGGGCTAGGTAACACTGAAGCTTTCTTT

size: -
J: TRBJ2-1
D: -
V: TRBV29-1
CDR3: CSIRVNEQFF
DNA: TGCAGCATTCGGGTCAATGAGCAGTTCTTC

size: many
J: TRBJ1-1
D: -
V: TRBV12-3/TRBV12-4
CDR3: CASSLAQGTEAFF
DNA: TGTGCCAGCAGTTTAGCGCAGGGGACTGAAGCTTTCTTT

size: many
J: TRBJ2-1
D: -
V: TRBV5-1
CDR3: CASSRSGTYNEQFF
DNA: TGCGCCAGCAGCCGATCGGGGACTTACAATGAGCAGTTCTTC

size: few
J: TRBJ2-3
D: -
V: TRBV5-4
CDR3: CASSQKGSGVGTQYF
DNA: TGTGCCAGCAGCCAGAAGGGGTCCGGGGTGGGTACGCAGTATTTT

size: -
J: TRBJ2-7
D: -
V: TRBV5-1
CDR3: CASSAGDTPYEQYF
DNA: TGCGCCAGCAGCGCTGGGGACACTCCCTACGAGCAGTACTTC

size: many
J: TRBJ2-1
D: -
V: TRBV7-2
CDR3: CASSYITGPMKQFF
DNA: TGTGCCAGCAGCTACATTACCGGGCCAATGAAGCAGTTCTTC

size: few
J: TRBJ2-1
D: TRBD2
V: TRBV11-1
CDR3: CASERRLAGGDGSYNEQFF
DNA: TGTGCCAGCGAACGGCGACTAGCGGGGGGGGATGGCTCCTACAATGAGCAGTTCTTC

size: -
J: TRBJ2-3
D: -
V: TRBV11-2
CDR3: CASSSRATATLHTDTQYF
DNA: TGTGCCAGCAGCTCGCGTGCGACCGCTACTCTTCACACAGATACGCAGTATTTT

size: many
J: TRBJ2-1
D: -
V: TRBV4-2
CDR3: CASSPRKTGSYNEQFF
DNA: TGTGCCAGCAGCCCACGAAAGACCGGCTCCTACAATGAGCAGTTCTTC

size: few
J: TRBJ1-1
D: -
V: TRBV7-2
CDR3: CASSREGRQAFF
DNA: TGTGCCAGCAGCCGAGAGGGAAGGCAAGCTTTCTTT